This entry concerns a single T cell receptor (beta chain). As yet, its antigen is unknown. MiXCR, run by TCRdb on the RT-PCR reads, gives a single entry per CDR3 protein. The sample has some 190,000 distinct CDR3 sequences; around 15% are singletons. Germline CDR1 SQVTM, CDR2 ANQGSEA. This CDR3 has 15 residues. Trimming cost V 6 bases and J 4 bases; bases outside gene matches: 11. The sample originates from a study of response to subunit inactivated influenza vaccine. General observations from the study: The authors offered the suggestion that each seasonal influenza vaccination recruits few new T cells.

This clonotype was obtained from a man in his forties or fifties who received an inactivated influenza vaccine. The chain has TRBV29-1 and TRBJ2-1, with TRBD2 matching 8 bases. The sample in question was CD8+ T cells sorted from PBMCs, obtained more than 4 days after vaccination. The CDR3 nucleotides are TGCAGCGTCCGTACAGCGGGAGCGAGGTACAATGAGCAGTTCTTC. Its protein is CSVRTAGARYNEQFF.